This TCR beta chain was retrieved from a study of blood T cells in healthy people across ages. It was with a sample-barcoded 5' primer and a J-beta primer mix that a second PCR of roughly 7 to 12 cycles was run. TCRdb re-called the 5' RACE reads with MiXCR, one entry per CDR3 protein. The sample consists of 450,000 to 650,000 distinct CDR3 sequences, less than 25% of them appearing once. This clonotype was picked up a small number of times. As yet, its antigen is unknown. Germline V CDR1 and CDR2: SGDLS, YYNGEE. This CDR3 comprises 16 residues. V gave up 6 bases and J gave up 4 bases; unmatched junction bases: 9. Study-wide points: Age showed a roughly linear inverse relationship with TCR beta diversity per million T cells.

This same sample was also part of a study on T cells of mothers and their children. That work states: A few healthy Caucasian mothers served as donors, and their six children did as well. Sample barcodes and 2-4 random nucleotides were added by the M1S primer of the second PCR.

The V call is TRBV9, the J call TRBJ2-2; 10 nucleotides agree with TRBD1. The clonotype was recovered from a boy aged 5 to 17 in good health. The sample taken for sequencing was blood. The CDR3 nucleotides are TGTGCCAGCAACCCGACAGGGGGCATTGGCACCGGGGAGCTGTTTTTT. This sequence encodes CASNPTGGIGTGELFF.